These 30 T cell receptor beta chains were all obtained from the same sample, sequenced in a study of type 1 regulatory T cells (TCRdb year 2021). Sequenced on an Illumina MiSeq. TCRdb reworked the public reads: Q25 trimming with fastp, MiXCR clone assembly, productive beta chains retained. Under each unique CDR3 protein, matching rows form one entry showing the most common genes and DNA. Present in this sample are 55,000 to 65,000 distinct CDR3 sequences, 62% of which were seen just once. Of the sample, 1.8% is held by the ten largest clones. No antigen is known for these receptors. The sequenced material came from cultured non-Tr1 T cells, either the whole culture or a sorted T cell fraction (not recorded which). This sample's cell subset or site label indicates: non-Tr1 population from the T-allo10 product. The receptors here all came from a human donor in good health.

The table lists this clonotype with a few counts. The rearrangement links TRBV7-2 to TRBJ2-2; 12 bases map to TRBD2. From germline, CDR1 is SGHTA and CDR2 FQGNSA. The CDR3 is 18 residues long. V lost 4 bases and J lost 3; bases outside the gene matches: 9. CDR3 nucleotides: TGTGCCAGCAGCTCCCTCGCCGGGACTAGCGGGCACACCGGGGAGCTGTTTTTT. Amino acid sequence: CASSSLAGTSGHTGELFF.

This clonotype was seen only a few times. The rearrangement joins TRBV12-3 or TRBV12-4 to TRBJ1-4, with D tentatively TRBD1 (5 bases). The CDR3 contains 15 residues. The germline V and J ends were trimmed by 7 bases and 4 bases, with 16 bases remaining between them. This chain's CDR3 is CASTITGFNNEKLFF. As DNA, the CDR3 is TGTGCCAGCACCATAACAGGATTCAATAATGAAAAACTGTTTTTT.

On this clonotype: Germline is not matched at one junction end, which may reflect a read error. The rearrangement uses TRBV18 and TRBJ1-2; D remains ambiguous. CDR1 and CDR2 (germline): KGHSH, LQKENI. The CDR3 runs 14 residues. This chain's CDR3 is CANSPVREGRGYTF. CDR3 sequence (DNA): TGTGCCAACTCACCAGTCCGGGAAGGCAGGGGCTACACCTTC.

The gene calls are TRBV5-1 and TRBJ1-1; the match to TRBD1 covers 7 bases. The length of the CDR3 is 15 residues. Germline CDR1 is SGHRS and CDR2 is YFSETQ. V shed 1 base and J 2 bases; nucleotides not matched to a gene: 5. CDR3 DNA: TGCGCCAGCAGCTTGACCGGGACAGACAACACTGAAGCTTTCTTT. Encoded protein: CASSLTGTDNTEAFF.

This clonotype was seen once. The chain carries TRBV7-2 and TRBJ2-7; 9 bases map to TRBD2. V dropped 4 bases and J dropped 2; count of bases not matched to a gene: 6. CDR3 length: 15 amino acids. CDR1 is SGHTA, CDR2 FQGNSA, per germline. The CDR3 here is CASSYGASGAYEQYF. CDR3 nucleotide sequence: TGTGCCAGCAGCTACGGGGCTAGCGGGGCCTACGAGCAGTACTTC.

J is TRBJ2-7 and V is TRBV12-3 or TRBV12-4; maybe TRBD2 (7 bases). CDR3 size: 15 residues. The V end was cut by 5 bases, the J end by 3 bases, with 17 bases between. In DNA form, the CDR3 reads TGTGCCAGCAGTAGGTCTCGGGGGGCAGGCTACGAGCAGTACTTC. This encodes CASSRSRGAGYEQYF.

This clonotype occurred once. The CDR3 coding sequence is TGTGCCAGCAGCTTCGAACTTGAGGGCACTGAAGCTTTCTTT. This sequence encodes CASSFELEGTEAFF. The V gene is TRBV11-1, the J gene TRBJ1-1; no clear D. Germline assignment: CDR1 SGHAT and CDR2 FQDESV (reference sequence). V lost 3 bases to trimming and J lost 4 bases, with 12 bases between them. The length of the CDR3 is 14 residues.

This clonotype is labeled medium-sized. The chain joins TRBV5-1 to TRBJ2-4, with unresolved D. This CDR3 has 13 amino acids. Germline V CDR1 and CDR2: SGHRS, YFSETQ. V lost 4 bases to trimming and J lost 11 bases, with 16 bases between them. CDR3 loop: CASSTEARLVQYF. In DNA, the CDR3 is TGCGCCAGCAGCACAGAGGCCCGTCTAGTTCAGTACTTC.

CDR3 in DNA: TGTGCCAGCAGCTTAGGCCCTTTGGGGTTGGTGGGCGGATACAATGAGCAGTTCTTC. Amino acids: CASSLGPLGLVGGYNEQFF. The chain uses TRBV7-9 and TRBJ2-1; D gene uncertain. V was trimmed by 1 base and J by 4 bases, leaving 23 bases between them. CDR1 and CDR2 (germline): SEHNR, FQNEAQ (reference sequence). The CDR3 contains 19 residues.

DNA for the CDR3: TGTGCCAGCAGCTTATCAGGGACCTATGGCTACACCTTC. This encodes CASSLSGTYGYTF. This chain joins TRBV5-6 and TRBJ1-2, with TRBD1 as a possible D gene (5 bases). Between the trimmed V and J ends, which lost 2 bases and 4 bases, there was a span of 9 bases. This CDR3 spans 13 amino acids. Germline lookup yields CDR1 SGHDT and CDR2 YYEEEE.

V is TRBV20-1 and J is TRBJ2-3, with D hard to call. Germline CDR1 DFQATT, CDR2 SNEGSKA (reference sequence). The CDR3 totals 14 residues. Trimming shortened V by 3 bases and J by 3 bases, and 13 bases separated the two germline ends. CDR3 region: CSASPRRATDTQYF. The CDR3 nucleotides are TGCAGTGCTAGCCCTAGAAGAGCAACAGATACGCAGTATTTT.

As for this clonotype: At one of its ends the junction is not consistent with the germline gene, which may arise from a read error. This chain connects TRBV15 to TRBJ2-3; D ambiguous. Germline-derived CDR1 and CDR2 are LNHNV and YYDKDF (reference sequence). There are 15 residues in the CDR3. CDR3 in amino acids: CVTSRVFLNTDTQYF. CDR3 coding DNA: TGTGTCACCAGCAGAGTATTCCTCAACACAGATACGCAGTATTTT. Together with reference TRBV15 and TRBJ2-3, the CDR3 gives the full variable domain: DAMVIQNPRYQVTQFGKPVTLSCSQTLNHNVMYWYQQKSSQAPKLLFHYYDKDFNNEADTPDNFQSRRPNTSFCFLDIRSPGLGDTAMYLCVTSRVFLNTDTQYFGPGTRLTVL.

V is TRBV20-1 and J is TRBJ2-1; 9 positions agree with TRBD1. The V gene's germline CDR1 is DFQATT and CDR2 SNEGSKA (reference sequence). Trimming at V came to 6 bases and at J to 5 bases, leaving 11 bases not matched to a gene. The CDR3 sequence is 15 residues long. CDR3 in amino acids: CSALDRTGEHNEQFF. In nucleotides, the CDR3 is TGCAGTGCCCTAGATAGGACAGGGGAGCACAATGAGCAGTTCTTC.

The chain recombines TRBV12-3 or TRBV12-4 with TRBJ2-2; 7 bases align to TRBD1. The J segment lost 1 base and the V segment lost 5 bases, leaving 4 bases of the junction unmatched. This CDR3 is built from 15 residues. The CDR3 coding sequence is TGTGCCAGCAGTCGACAGGGTAGGAACACCGGGGAGCTGTTTTTT. Its translation is CASSRQGRNTGELFF.

V is TRBV10-2 and J is TRBJ2-7; D possibly matches TRBD1 or TRBD2 (5 bases each). The CDR3 is 18 amino acids. CDR1 is WSHSY, CDR2 SAAADI, per germline. Trimming removed 4 bases from V and 1 base from J, with 23 bases in between. CDR3 coding DNA: TGCGCCAGCAGTGGTCCGGGGCCTATCCCCCTTCTTTCCTACGAGCAGTACTTC. Amino acid sequence: CASSGPGPIPLLSYEQYF.

The rearrangement joins TRBV11-2 to TRBJ2-5; D is uncertain. Germline-derived CDR1 and CDR2 are SGHAT and FQNNGV. The CDR3 has 12 amino acids. V lost 8 bases and J 0 bases, leaving 7 bases between the germline ends. As DNA, the CDR3 is TGTGCCAGCCGGTTGGACCAAGAGACCCAGTACTTC. This codes for CASRLDQETQYF.

This clonotype appeared a single time. The rearrangement links TRBV20-1 to TRBJ2-4; 10 nucleotides match TRBD1. Unmatched junction bases numbered 5, after V lost 6 bases and J lost 0 bases. Germline V lookup: CDR1 DFQATT, CDR2 SNEGSKA (reference sequence). The CDR3 consists of 15 residues. CDR3 DNA sequence: TGCAGTGCGGACGGGGACAGGGGAGCCAAAAACATTCAGTACTTC. Its translation: CSADGDRGAKNIQYF.

The chain is built from TRBV6-6 and TRBJ2-7, with D unresolved. V was trimmed by 5 bases and J by 0 bases, leaving 11 bases between them. The length of the CDR3 is 14 residues. Germline lookup yields CDR1 MNHNY and CDR2 SVGAGI (reference sequence). The CDR3 nucleotides are TGTGCCAGCAGTCCTGGACGTCGCTCCTACGAGCAGTACTTC. This encodes CASSPGRRSYEQYF.

This chain links TRBV20-1 with TRBJ2-7; 13 nucleotides match TRBD2. The CDR3 runs to 14 residues. Looked up from germline, CDR1 is DFQATT and CDR2 is SNEGSKA (reference sequence). The junction had 5 bases not matched to a gene; V was cut back by 3 bases and J by 6 bases. CDR3 region: CSASGLAGVGEQYF. CDR3 coding DNA: TGCAGTGCTAGCGGACTAGCGGGAGTCGGCGAGCAGTACTTC.

This clonotype was observed a few times. This chain uses TRBV7-2 with TRBJ1-1, with unresolved D. The V gene lost 0 bases and the J gene lost 1 base, with 9 bases spanning the gap. Germline V gene data show CDR1 as SGHTA and CDR2 as FQGNSA. The CDR3 sequence is 15 residues long. The CDR3 region has the DNA TGTGCCAGCAGCTTAGCGGCGGACCCGAACACTGAAGCTTTCTTT. It codes for CASSLAADPNTEAFF.

V usage is TRBV7-9 and J usage is TRBJ2-2, with 8 nucleotides matching TRBD1. The CDR3 covers 17 residues. Germline loops: CDR1 SEHNR, CDR2 FQNEAQ (reference sequence). After removal of 2 bases from V and 6 bases from J, the junction contained 11 bases not matched to a gene. This chain's CDR3 is CASSLRGPGQVPGELFF. CDR3 DNA sequence: TGTGCCAGCAGCTTAAGGGGACCGGGACAGGTTCCCGGGGAGCTGTTTTTT.

CDR3 residues: CASSDGEYQETQYF. The CDR3 bases are TGTGCCAGCAGTGACGGGGAATACCAAGAGACCCAGTACTTC. The chain recombines TRBV2 with TRBJ2-5, with D maybe TRBD2 (5 bases). The V gene's germline CDR1 is SNHLY and CDR2 FYNNEI. The CDR3 is 14 residues long. Trimming cost V 3 bases and J 0 bases, with 8 bases left between them.

The CDR3 region has the DNA TGTGCCAGCAGTCAGGGGGCCGAAGGCATTCAGTACTTC. It encodes CASSQGAEGIQYF. The rearrangement links TRBV3-1 to TRBJ2-4, with 8 positions matching TRBD1. The CDR3 covers 13 residues. Germline CDR1 is LGHDT and CDR2 is YNNKEL (reference sequence). V lost 6 bases to trimming and J lost 9 bases; unmatched junction nucleotides: 7.

The chain links TRBV28 to TRBJ2-3; 11 bases are a match to TRBD2. The trim removed 6 bases at V and 2 bases at J, leaving 7 bases unmatched. This CDR3 contains 16 residues. The germline gives CDR1 MDHEN, CDR2 SYDVKM. The CDR3 DNA reads as TGTGCCAGCAGCACAGGGACTAGCGGTTACACAGATACGCAGTATTTT. This encodes CASSTGTSGYTDTQYF.

The V call is TRBV5-5, the J call TRBJ2-2, with TRBD1 matching over 7 bases. This CDR3 is built from 15 residues. Germline CDR1 and CDR2: SGHKS and YYEKEE (reference sequence). V lost 4 bases to trimming and J lost 1 base; unmatched junction nucleotides: 4. In DNA, the CDR3 is TGTGCCAGCAGCGTGGGACAGAAGAACACCGGGGAGCTGTTTTTT. This encodes CASSVGQKNTGELFF.

The DNA of the CDR3 is TGTGCCAGCAGCAAAGGAAAGGGGGGCCTCGAAGCTTTCTTT. As protein: CASSKGKGGLEAFF. V and J are TRBV21-1 and TRBJ1-1; the table names TRBD1, a call not compared with the DNA. TRBV21-1 is labeled a pseudogene. The length of the CDR3 is 14 residues.

CDR3 in DNA: TGTGCCAGCAGCTTGCCGGGGCAGCCCCAGCATTTT. Translated: CASSLPGQPQHF. The chain carries TRBV7-8 and TRBJ1-5, with D uncertain. Trimming took off 3 bases at V and 7 bases at J, with 7 bases between the two ends. Per germline, CDR1 SGHVS and CDR2 FQNEAQ. The CDR3 consists of 12 residues. The complete variable domain, with remaining parts taken from reference TRBV7-8 and TRBJ1-5, reads GAGVSQSPRYKVAKRGQDVALRCDPISGHVSLFWYQQALGQGPEFLTYFQNEAQLDKSGLPSDRFFAERPEGSVSTLKIQRTQQEDSAVYLCASSLPGQPQHFGDGTRLSIL.

This sequence joins TRBV6-2 or TRBV6-3 and TRBJ1-5; TRBD1 agrees at 10 bases. The CDR3 is 15 amino acids. J lost 5 bases, V lost 2 bases, and 3 bases had no gene match. Per germline, CDR1 MNHEY and CDR2 SVGEGT. This CDR3 is CASSYGQGVYQPQHF. In DNA, the CDR3 is TGTGCCAGCAGTTACGGACAGGGGGTATATCAGCCCCAGCATTTT.

The chain carries TRBV5-1 and TRBJ2-2; D is uncertain. CDR1 is SGHRS and CDR2 is YFSETQ in the germline V gene. CDR3 length equals 13 residues. V lost 4 bases to trimming and J lost 3 bases, with 7 bases between them. For the CDR3, the DNA is TGCGCCAGCAGCGCGACGGACACCGGGGAGCTGTTTTTT. The encoded protein is CASSATDTGELFF.

There are a few counts of this clonotype. CDR3 sequence: CATSERLAGANEQFF. In DNA form, the CDR3 reads TGTGCCACCAGTGAACGACTAGCGGGAGCCAATGAGCAGTTCTTC. V and J are TRBV24-1 and TRBJ2-1, with 12 nucleotides matching TRBD2. The trim removed 4 bases at V and 6 bases at J, leaving 3 bases unmatched. CDR1 is KGHDR, CDR2 SFDVKD, per germline. This CDR3 contains 15 residues.